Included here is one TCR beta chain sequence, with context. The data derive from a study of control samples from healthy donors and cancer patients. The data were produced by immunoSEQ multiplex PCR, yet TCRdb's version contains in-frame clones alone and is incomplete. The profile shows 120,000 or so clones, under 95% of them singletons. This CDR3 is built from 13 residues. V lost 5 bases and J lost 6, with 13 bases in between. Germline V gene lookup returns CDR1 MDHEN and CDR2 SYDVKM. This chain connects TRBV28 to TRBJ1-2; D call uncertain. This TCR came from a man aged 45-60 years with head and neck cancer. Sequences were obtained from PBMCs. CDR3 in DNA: TGTGCCAGCAGTCCAGGACGGCCCCATGGCTACACCTTC. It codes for CASSPGRPHGYTF.